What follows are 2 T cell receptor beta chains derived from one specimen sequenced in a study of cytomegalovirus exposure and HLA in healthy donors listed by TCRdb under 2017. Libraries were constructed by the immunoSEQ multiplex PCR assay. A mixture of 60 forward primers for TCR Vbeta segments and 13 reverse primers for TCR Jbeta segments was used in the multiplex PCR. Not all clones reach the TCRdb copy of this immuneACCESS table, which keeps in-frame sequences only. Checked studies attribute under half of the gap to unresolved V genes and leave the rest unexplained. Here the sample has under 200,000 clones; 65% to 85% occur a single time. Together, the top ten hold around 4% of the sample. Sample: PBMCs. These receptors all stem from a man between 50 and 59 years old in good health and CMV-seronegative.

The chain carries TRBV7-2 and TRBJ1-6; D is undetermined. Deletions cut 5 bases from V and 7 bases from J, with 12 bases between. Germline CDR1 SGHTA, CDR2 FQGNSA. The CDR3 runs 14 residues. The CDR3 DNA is TGTGCCAGCAGCCCAACTCACCCCAATTCACCCCTCCACTTT. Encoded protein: CASSPTHPNSPLHF.

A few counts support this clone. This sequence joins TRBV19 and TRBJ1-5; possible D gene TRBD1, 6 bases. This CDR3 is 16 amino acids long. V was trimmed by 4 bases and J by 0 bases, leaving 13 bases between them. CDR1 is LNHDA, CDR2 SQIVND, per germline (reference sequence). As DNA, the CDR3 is TGTGCCAGTAGTACCAGTCAGGGGATTAGCAATCAGCCCCAGCATTTT. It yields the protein CASSTSQGISNQPQHF.